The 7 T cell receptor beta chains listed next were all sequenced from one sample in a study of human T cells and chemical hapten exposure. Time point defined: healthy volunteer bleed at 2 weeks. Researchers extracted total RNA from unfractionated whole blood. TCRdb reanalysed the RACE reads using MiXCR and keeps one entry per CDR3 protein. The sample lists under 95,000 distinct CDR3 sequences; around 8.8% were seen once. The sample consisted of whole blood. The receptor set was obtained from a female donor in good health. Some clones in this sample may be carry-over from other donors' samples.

Here the CDR3 DNA reads TGCGCCAGCAGCGTTGGACAGGGGGTTGACGAGCAGTACTTC. Protein product: CASSVGQGVDEQYF. The chain links TRBV5-1 to TRBJ2-7; 10 bases are a match to TRBD1. Unmatched junction bases numbered 6, after V lost 4 bases and J lost 5 bases. This CDR3 contains 14 residues. Germline V gene data show CDR1 as SGHRS and CDR2 as YFSETQ.

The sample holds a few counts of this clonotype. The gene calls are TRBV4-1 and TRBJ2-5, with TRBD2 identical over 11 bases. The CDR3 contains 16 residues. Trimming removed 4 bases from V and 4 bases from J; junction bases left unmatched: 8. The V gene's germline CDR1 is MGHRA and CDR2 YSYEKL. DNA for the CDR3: TGCGCCAGCAGCCTAAGGAGGCTAGCGGGGGGAGAGACCCAGTACTTC. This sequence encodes CASSLRRLAGGETQYF.

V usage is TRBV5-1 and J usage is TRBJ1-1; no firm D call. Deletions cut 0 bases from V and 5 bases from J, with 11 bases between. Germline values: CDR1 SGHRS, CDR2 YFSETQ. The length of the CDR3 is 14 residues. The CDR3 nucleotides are TGCGCCAGCAGCTTGGCCAATGGGGTAACTGAAGCTTTCTTT. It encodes CASSLANGVTEAFF.

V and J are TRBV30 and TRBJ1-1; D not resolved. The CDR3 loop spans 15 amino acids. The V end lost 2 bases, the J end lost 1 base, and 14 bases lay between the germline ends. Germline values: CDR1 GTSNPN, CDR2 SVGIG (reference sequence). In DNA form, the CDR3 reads TGTGCCTGGAGTCCTACGCGAGGAGGGAACACTGAAGCTTTCTTT. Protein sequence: CAWSPTRGGNTEAFF.

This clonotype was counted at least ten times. CDR3 nucleotide sequence: TGTGCCAGCAGCTTAAGACCGGATACGCAGTATTTT. Amino acids: CASSLRPDTQYF. The genes are TRBV7-2 and TRBJ2-3, with D uncertain. Germline lookup yields CDR1 SGHTA and CDR2 FQGNSA. This CDR3 is built from 12 residues. The ends were cut back, 2 bases at V and 6 bases at J, with 6 bases in the middle.

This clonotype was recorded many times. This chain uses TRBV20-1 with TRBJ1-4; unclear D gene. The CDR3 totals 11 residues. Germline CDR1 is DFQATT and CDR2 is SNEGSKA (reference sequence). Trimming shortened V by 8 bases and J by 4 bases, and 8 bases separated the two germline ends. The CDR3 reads CSSRFNEKLFF. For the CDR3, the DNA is TGCAGTTCTCGGTTTAATGAAAAACTGTTTTTT.

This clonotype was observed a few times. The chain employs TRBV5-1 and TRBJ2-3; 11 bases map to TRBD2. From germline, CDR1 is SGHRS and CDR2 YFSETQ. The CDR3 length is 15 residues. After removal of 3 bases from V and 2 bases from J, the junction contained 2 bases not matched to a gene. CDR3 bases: TGCGCCAGCAGCTCACTAGCGGGGGCCACAGATACGCAGTATTTT. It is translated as CASSSLAGATDTQYF.